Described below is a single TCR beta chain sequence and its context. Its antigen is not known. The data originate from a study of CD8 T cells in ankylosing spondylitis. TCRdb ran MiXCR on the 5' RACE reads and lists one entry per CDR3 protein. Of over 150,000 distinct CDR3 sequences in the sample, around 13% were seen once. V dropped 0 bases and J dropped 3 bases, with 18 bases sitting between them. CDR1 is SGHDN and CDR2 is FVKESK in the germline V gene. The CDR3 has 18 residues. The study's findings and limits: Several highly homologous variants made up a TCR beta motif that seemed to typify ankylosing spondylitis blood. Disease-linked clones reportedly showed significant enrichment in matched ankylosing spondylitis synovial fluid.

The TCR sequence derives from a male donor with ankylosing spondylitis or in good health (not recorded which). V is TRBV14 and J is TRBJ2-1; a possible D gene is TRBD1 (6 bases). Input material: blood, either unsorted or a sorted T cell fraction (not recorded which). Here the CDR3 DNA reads TGTGCCAGCAGCCAAGACCCCCCGGGCAGGGGTAACTACAATGAGCAGTTCTTC. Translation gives CASSQDPPGRGNYNEQFF.